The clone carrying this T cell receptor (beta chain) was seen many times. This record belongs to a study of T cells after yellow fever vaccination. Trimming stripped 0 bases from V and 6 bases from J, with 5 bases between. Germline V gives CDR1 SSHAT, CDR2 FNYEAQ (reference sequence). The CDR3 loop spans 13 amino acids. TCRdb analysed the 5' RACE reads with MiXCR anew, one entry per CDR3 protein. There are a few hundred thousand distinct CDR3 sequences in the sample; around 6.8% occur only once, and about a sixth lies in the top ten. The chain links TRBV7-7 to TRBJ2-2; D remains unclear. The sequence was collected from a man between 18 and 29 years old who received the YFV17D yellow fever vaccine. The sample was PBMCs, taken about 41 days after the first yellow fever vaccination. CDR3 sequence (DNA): TGTGCCAGCAGCTTAGCGTTGGCCGGGGAGCTGTTTTTT. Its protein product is CASSLALAGELFF. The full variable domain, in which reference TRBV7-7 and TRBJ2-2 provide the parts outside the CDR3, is GAGVSQSPRYKVTKRGQDVTLRCDPISSHATLYWYQQALGQGPEFLTYFNYEAQPDKSGLPSDRFSAERPEGSISTLTIQRTEQRDSAMYRCASSLALAGELFFGEGSRLTVL.